This T cell receptor beta chain was recovered during a study of blood T cell repertoires in COVID-19. About the study: Specimens from acute and convalescent COVID-19 originated in the United States, Italy and Spain. Nucleic acid was either cDNA or gDNA, and it came from T cells, B-cell-depleted T cells, or PBMCs.

V was cut by 5 bases and J by 2 bases, with 13 bases left in between. Per the germline V gene, CDR1 is SNHLY and CDR2 is FYNNEI. The CDR3 is 15 residues long. In the original workflow: Nucleated cell counts were estimated from reference gene primer amplification. Sequenced by immunoSEQ multiplex PCR; TCRdb stores in-frame clones only, minus some. V and J calls plus clone size are reproduced from that table; the DNA served to infer D and trimming. The repertoire holds 300,000 to 400,000 clones, with around 87% as singletons. This receptor was obtained from a human donor in a cohort sampled during active COVID-19. The chain employs TRBV2 and TRBJ2-1, with a possible D match to TRBD2 (6 bases). The specimen was peripheral blood. CDR3 residues: CASSFEGRPYNEQFF. The CDR3 nucleotides are TGTGCCAGCAGTTTTGAAGGGAGGCCCTACAATGAGCAGTTCTTC.